The T cell receptor (beta chain) described here comes from a study of blood T cell repertoires in COVID-19. The overall study: The origin of the acute and convalescent COVID-19 samples was the United States, Italy and Spain. T cells, B-cell-depleted T cells, or PBMCs supplied cDNA or gDNA.

Original data processing: Counts of nucleated cells, estimated from reference gene primer amplification, were obtained. Produced via immunoSEQ multiplex PCR; TCRdb's table is partial and in-frame only. V, J and clone size are those of that table, while D and trimming were read from the DNA. Altogether about 240,000 clones are present, roughly four fifths being singletons, with the ten largest covering about an eighth. As for this clone: Within the sample, other DNA sequences also encode this same CDR3.

CDR3 size: 15 residues. V lost 0 bases and J 1 base, leaving 9 bases between the germline ends. Germline CDR1 and CDR2: MNHEY and SVGAGI. What was sequenced was peripheral blood. The clonotype originates from a woman aged 55-75 years with active or convalescent COVID-19. V is TRBV6-5 and J is TRBJ1-1; D possibly corresponds to TRBD1 (5 bases). For the CDR3, the DNA is TGTGCCAGCAGTTACTCGGGAAGGGGGAACACTGAAGCTTTCTTT. Translation: CASSYSGRGNTEAFF.